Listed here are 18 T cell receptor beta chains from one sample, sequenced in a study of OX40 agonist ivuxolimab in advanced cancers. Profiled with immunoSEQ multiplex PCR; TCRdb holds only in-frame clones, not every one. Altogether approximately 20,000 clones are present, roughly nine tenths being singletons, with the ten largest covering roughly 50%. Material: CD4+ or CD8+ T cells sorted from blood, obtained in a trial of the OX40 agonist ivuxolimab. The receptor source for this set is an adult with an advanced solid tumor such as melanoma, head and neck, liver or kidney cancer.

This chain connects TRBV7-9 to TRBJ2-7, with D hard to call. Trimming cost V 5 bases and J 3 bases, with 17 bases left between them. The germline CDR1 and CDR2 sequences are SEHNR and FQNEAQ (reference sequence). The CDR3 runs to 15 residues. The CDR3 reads CASSPSHVGFYEQYF. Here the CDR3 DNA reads TGTGCCAGCAGCCCCTCTCATGTAGGTTTCTACGAGCAGTACTTC. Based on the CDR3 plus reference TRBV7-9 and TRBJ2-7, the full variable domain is DTGVSQNPRHKITKRGQNVTFRCDPISEHNRLYWYRQTLGQGPEFLTYFQNEAQLEKSRLLSDRFSAERPKGSFSTLEIQRTEQGDSAMYLCASSPSHVGFYEQYFGPGTRLTVT.

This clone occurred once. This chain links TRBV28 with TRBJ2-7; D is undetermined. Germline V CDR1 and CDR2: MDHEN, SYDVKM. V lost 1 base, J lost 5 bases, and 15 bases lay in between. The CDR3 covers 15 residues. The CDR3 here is CASSLFGGEFHEQYF. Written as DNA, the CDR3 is TGTGCCAGCAGTTTATTCGGTGGGGAATTCCACGAGCAGTACTTC.

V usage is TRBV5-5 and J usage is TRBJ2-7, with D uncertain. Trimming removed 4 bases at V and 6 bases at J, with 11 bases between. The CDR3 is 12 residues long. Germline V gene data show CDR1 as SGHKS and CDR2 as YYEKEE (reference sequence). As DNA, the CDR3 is TGTGCCAGCAGCCCGGACGGACGCGAGCAGTACTTC. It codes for CASSPDGREQYF.

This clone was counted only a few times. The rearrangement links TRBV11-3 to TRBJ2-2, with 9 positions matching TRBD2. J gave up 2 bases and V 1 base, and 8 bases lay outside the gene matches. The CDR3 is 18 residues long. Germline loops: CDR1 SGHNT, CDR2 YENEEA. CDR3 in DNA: TGTGCCAGCAGCTTAGGTCTAGCGGGACCACCAAACACCGGGGAGCTGTTTTTT. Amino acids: CASSLGLAGPPNTGELFF.

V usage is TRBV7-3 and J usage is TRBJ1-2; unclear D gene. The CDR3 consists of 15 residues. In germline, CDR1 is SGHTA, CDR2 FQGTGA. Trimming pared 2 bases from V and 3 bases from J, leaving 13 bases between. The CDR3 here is CASSLFAGIDYGYTF. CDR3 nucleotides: TGTGCCAGCAGCTTATTCGCCGGGATTGACTATGGCTACACCTTC.

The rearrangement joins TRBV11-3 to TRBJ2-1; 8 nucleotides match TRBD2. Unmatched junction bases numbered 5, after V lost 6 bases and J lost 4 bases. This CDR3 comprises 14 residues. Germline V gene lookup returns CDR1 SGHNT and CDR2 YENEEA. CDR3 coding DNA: TGTGCCAGCAGTGACCAGCGGGGGTACAATGAGCAGTTCTTC. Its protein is CASSDQRGYNEQFF. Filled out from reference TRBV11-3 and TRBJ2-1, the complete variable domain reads EAGVVQSPRYKIIEKKQPVAFWCNPISGHNTLYWYLQNLGQGPELLIRYENEEAVDDSQLPKDRFSAERLKGVDSTLKIQPAELGDSAVYLCASSDQRGYNEQFFGPGTRLTVL.

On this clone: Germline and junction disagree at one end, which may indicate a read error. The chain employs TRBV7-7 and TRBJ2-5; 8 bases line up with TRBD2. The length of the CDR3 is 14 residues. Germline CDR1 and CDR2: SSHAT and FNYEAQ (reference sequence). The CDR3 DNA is TGTGCTAGCAGCCGCATAGCGGGAAGGGAGACCCAGTACTTC. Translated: CASSRIAGRETQYF.

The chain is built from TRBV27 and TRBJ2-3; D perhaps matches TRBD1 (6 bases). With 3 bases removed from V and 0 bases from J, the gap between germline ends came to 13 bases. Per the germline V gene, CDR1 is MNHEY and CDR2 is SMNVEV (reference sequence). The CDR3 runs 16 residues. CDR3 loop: CASSFSGTLSTDTQYF. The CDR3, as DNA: TGTGCCAGCAGTTTCTCCGGGACACTTAGCACAGATACGCAGTATTTT.

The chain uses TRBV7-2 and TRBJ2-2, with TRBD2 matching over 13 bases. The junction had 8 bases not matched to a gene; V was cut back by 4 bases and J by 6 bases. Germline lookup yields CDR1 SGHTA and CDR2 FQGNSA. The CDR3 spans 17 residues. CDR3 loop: CASSSGLAGQRSGELFF. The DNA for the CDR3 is TGTGCCAGCAGCTCGGGACTAGCGGGACAACGATCCGGGGAGCTGTTTTTT.

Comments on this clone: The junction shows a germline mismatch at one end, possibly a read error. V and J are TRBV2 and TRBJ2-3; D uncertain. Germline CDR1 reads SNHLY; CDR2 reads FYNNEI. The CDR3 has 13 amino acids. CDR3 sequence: CTSSEGPGHTQYF. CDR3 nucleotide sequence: TGTACCAGCAGTGAAGGGCCGGGTCATACGCAGTATTTT.

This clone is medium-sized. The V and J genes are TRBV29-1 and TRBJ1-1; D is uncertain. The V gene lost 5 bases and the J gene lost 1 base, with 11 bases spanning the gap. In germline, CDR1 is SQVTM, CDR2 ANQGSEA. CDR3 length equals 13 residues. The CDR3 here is CSVPLWGNTEAFF. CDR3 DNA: TGCAGCGTTCCTCTATGGGGGAACACTGAAGCTTTCTTT.

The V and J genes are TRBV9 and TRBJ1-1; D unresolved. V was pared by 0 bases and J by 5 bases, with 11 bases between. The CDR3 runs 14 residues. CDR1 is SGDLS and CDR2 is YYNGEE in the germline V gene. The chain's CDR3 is CASSVDGDWTEAFF. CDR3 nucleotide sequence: TGTGCCAGCAGCGTAGATGGGGATTGGACTGAAGCTTTCTTT.

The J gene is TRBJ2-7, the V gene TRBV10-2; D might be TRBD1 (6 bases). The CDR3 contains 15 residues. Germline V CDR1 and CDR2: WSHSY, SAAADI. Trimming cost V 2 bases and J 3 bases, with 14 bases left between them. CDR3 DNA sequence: TGCGCCAGCAGTGAGGAACAGAACAGGGACTACGAGCAGTACTTC. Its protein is CASSEEQNRDYEQYF.

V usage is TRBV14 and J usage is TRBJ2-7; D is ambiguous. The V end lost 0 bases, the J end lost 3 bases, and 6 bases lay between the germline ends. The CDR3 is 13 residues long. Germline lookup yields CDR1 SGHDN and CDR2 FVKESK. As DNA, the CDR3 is TGTGCCAGCAGCCAAGAGTTGGGCTACGAGCAGTACTTC. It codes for CASSQELGYEQYF. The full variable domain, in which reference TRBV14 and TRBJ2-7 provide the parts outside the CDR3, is EAGVTQFPSHSVIEKGQTVTLRCDPISGHDNLYWYRRVMGKEIKFLLHFVKESKQDESGMPNNRFLAERTGGTYSTLKVQPAELEDSGVYFCASSQELGYEQYFGPGTRLTVT.

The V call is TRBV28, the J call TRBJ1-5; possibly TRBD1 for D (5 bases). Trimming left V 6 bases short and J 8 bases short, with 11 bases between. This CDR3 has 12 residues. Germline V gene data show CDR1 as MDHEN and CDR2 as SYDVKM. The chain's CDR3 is CASRDRGKPQHF. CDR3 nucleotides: TGTGCCAGCAGAGACAGAGGGAAGCCCCAGCATTTT. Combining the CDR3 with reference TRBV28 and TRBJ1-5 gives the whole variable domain DVKVTQSSRYLVKRTGEKVFLECVQDMDHENMFWYRQDPGLGLRLIYFSYDVKMKEKGDIPEGYSVSREKKERFSLILESASTNQTSMYLCASRDRGKPQHFGDGTRLSIL.

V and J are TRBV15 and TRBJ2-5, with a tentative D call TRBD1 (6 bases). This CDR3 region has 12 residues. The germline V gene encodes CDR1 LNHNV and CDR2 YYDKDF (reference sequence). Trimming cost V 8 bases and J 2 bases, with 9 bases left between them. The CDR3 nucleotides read TGTGCCACCGGGGGCCTTCAAGAGACCCAGTACTTC. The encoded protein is CATGGLQETQYF.

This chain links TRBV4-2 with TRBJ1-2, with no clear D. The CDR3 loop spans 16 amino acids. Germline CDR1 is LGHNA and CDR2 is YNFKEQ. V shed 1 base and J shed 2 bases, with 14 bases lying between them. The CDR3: CASSQVRVLGNYGYTF. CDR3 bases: TGTGCCAGCAGCCAAGTACGGGTACTGGGCAACTATGGCTACACCTTC.

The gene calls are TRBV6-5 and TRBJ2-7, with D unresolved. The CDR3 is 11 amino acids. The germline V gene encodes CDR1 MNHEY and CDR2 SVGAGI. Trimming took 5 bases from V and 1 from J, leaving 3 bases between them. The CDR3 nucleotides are TGTGCCAGCAGTCCATCCTACGAGCAGTACTTC. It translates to CASSPSYEQYF.